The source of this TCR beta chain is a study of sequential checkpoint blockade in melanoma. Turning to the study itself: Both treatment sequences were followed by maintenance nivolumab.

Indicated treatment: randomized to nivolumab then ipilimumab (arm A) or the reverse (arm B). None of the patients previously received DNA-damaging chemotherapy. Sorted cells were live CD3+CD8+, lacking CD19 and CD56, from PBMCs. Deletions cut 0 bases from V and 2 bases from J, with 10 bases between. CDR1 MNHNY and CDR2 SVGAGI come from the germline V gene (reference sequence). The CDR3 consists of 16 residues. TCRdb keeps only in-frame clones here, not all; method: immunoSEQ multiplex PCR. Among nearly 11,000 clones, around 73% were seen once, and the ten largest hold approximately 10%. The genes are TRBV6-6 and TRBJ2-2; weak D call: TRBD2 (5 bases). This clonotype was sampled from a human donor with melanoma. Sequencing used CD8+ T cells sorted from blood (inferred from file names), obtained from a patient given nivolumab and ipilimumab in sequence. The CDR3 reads CASSYSAGGNTGELFF. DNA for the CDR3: TGTGCCAGCAGTTACTCTGCAGGAGGTAACACCGGGGAGCTGTTTTTT.